A selection of T cell receptor beta chains follows, all from one sample in a study of T cells in Graves' hyperthyroidism and ophthalmopathy. TCRdb recomputed calls from the multiplex PCR reads with MiXCR, one row per CDR3 protein. Of about 840,000 distinct CDR3 sequences listed, 38% were seen once; the top ten hold 8.9%. Sequencing was carried out using blood. These TCRs come from a man between 18 and 35 years old with Graves' hyperthyroidism. CDR3s include the opening cysteine and the closing phenylalanine or tryptophan. The D gene is left open where the match is weak. The listing skips clone size in some rows; elsewhere it reads once, few, many or a size class.

CDR3: CASSLRETSSYEQYF; DNA: TGCGCCAGCAGCTTGAGAGAAACCAGCTCCTACGAGCAGTACTTC; V: TRBV5-1; D: .; J: TRBJ2-7; size: .
CDR3: CSVVFTDYEQYF; DNA: TGCAGCGTTGTGTTTACAGACTACGAGCAGTACTTC; V: TRBV29-1; D: .; J: TRBJ2-7; size: many
CDR3: CSVERANTGELYF; DNA: TGCAGCGTTGAGCGAGCGAACACCGGGGAGCTGTACTTC; V: TRBV29-1; D: .; J: TRBJ2-7; size: .
CDR3: CRGQGATEAFF; DNA: TGCAGGGGACAGGGGGCAACTGAAGCTTTCTTT; V: TRBV29-1; D: TRBD1; J: TRBJ1-1; size: .
CDR3: CASSSPSGTGYGQPQHF; DNA: TGTGCCAGCAGCTCACCCTCCGGGACAGGGTACGGTCAGCCCCAGCATTTT; V: TRBV7-2; D: TRBD1; J: TRBJ1-5; size: .
CDR3: CSAPQGNTIYF; DNA: TGCAGTGCCCCCCAAGGAAACACCATATATTTT; V: TRBV20-1; D: .; J: TRBJ1-3; size: .
CDR3: CSARDGPGPSSYEQYF; DNA: TGCAGTGCTAGAGATGGACCGGGACCGAGCTCCTACGAGCAGTACTTC; V: TRBV20-1; D: .; J: TRBJ2-7; size: few
CDR3: CASSLQNRDFEQYF; DNA: TGTGCCAGCAGCTTACAGAACAGGGATTTCGAGCAGTACTTC; V: TRBV7-3; D: .; J: TRBJ2-7; size: .
CDR3: CASSQVDVYEQYF; DNA: TGTGCCAGCAGCCAAGTTGATGTATACGAGCAGTACTTC; V: TRBV14; D: .; J: TRBJ2-7; size: few
CDR3: CASSFHSEVLGGTQYF; DNA: TGTGCCAGCAGCTTCCATAGCGAGGTCCTTGGGGGGACCCAGTACTTC; V: TRBV7-6; D: .; J: TRBJ2-5; size: .
CDR3: CASSSGLLSYEQYF; DNA: TGTGCCAGCAGCTCGGGACTCCTATCCTACGAGCAGTACTTC; V: TRBV7-9; D: .; J: TRBJ2-7; size: .
CDR3: CASSLRGPTGAGNTIYF; DNA: TGTGCCAGCAGCTTAAGGGGGCCTACAGGGGCTGGAAACACCATATATTTT; V: TRBV7-9; D: TRBD1; J: TRBJ1-3; size: many
CDR3: CASGSGRINEQFF; DNA: TGTGCCAGCGGCAGCGGGAGAATCAATGAGCAGTTCTTC; V: TRBV9; D: TRBD2; J: TRBJ2-1; size: .
CDR3: CASSLHGTGEPFF; DNA: TGTGCCAGCAGCTTACATGGCACCGGGGAGCCGTTTTTT; V: TRBV2; D: .; J: TRBJ2-2; size: .
CDR3: CATYHTTGPATEAFF; DNA: TGTGCCACCTACCATACAACAGGGCCCGCCACTGAAGCTTTCTTT; V: TRBV10-3; D: .; J: TRBJ1-1; size: many
CDR3: CASSSRTAGETQYF; DNA: TGTGCCAGCAGCTCTCGGACAGCTGGCGAGACCCAGTACTTC; V: TRBV5-4; D: .; J: TRBJ2-5; size: .
CDR3: CATSRDPGASEAFF; DNA: TGTGCCACCAGCAGAGATCCGGGGGCGTCTGAAGCTTTCTTT; V: TRBV15; D: .; J: TRBJ1-1; size: .
CDR3: CASSQSTVQETQYF; DNA: TGTGCCAGCAGCCAATCAACAGTACAAGAGACCCAGTACTTC; V: TRBV16; D: .; J: TRBJ2-5; size: .
CDR3: CSATLIHNSYEQYF; DNA: TGCAGTGCTACCCTAATACACAACTCCTACGAGCAGTACTTC; V: TRBV20-1; D: .; J: TRBJ2-7; size: .
CDR3: CAISETSGSNEQYF; DNA: TGTGCCATCAGTGAGACTAGCGGGAGTAACGAGCAGTACTTC; V: TRBV10-3; D: TRBD2; J: TRBJ2-7; size: few
CDR3: CSARVETANSPLHF; DNA: TGCAGTGCTAGAGTTGAGACAGCTAATTCACCCCTCCACTTT; V: TRBV20-1; D: .; J: TRBJ1-6; size: once
CDR3: CASGEEAGEETQYF; DNA: TGTGCCAGCGGTGAAGAAGCGGGAGAAGAGACCCAGTACTTC; V: TRBV28; D: TRBD2; J: TRBJ2-5; size: .
CDR3: CASSPSQGSEKLFF; DNA: TGTGCCAGCTCCCCGTCCCAGGGTAGTGAAAAACTGTTTTTT; V: TRBV2; D: .; J: TRBJ1-4; size: many
CDR3: CASTEEAQSYEQYF; DNA: TGTGCCAGCACCGAGGAGGCACAGTCCTACGAGCAGTACTTC; V: TRBV2; D: .; J: TRBJ2-7; size: .
CDR3: CASGGSSGPSREQYF; DNA: TGTGCCAGCGGAGGGTCCTCCGGGCCCAGCAGGGAGCAGTACTTC; V: TRBV2; D: .; J: TRBJ2-7; size: few
CDR3: CASSFGTSSPLHF; DNA: TGTGCCAGCAGCTTTGGGACATCTTCACCCCTCCACTTT; V: TRBV7-3; D: .; J: TRBJ1-6; size: few
CDR3: CASSIRWNTIYF; DNA: TGTGCCAGCAGCATACGATGGAACACCATATATTTT; V: TRBV13; D: .; J: TRBJ1-3; size: few
CDR3: CASSSHPLGPSSPLHF; DNA: TGTGCCAGCAGCTCACACCCGTTGGGGCCCTCTTCACCCCTCCACTTT; V: TRBV7-6; D: .; J: TRBJ1-6; size: many
CDR3: CSVDLELGNYGYTF; DNA: TGCAGCGTCGACCTGGAACTAGGGAACTATGGCTACACCTTC; V: TRBV29-1; D: .; J: TRBJ1-2; size: many
CDR3: CASSVKAGSNQPQHF; DNA: TGTGCCAGCAGCGTAAAGGCGGGTAGCAATCAGCCCCAGCATTTT; V: TRBV9; D: .; J: TRBJ1-5; size: few
CDR3: CASSQVWGDHEQYF; DNA: TGCGCCAGCAGCCAGGTATGGGGAGACCACGAGCAGTACTTC; V: TRBV4-1; D: .; J: TRBJ2-7; size: .
CDR3: CASSLDTPGSLIYGYTF; DNA: TGTGCCAGCAGCTTAGATACCCCAGGGAGTCTCATATACGGCTACACCTTC; V: TRBV7-2; D: .; J: TRBJ1-2; size: .
CDR3: CSPEGTASYEQYF; DNA: TGCAGTCCCGAGGGGACAGCCTCCTACGAGCAGTACTTC; V: TRBV20-1; D: TRBD1; J: TRBJ2-7; size: many
CDR3: CASRSDFNENTEAFF; DNA: TGTGCCAGCAGATCTGACTTTAATGAGAACACTGAAGCTTTCTTT; V: TRBV7-3; D: .; J: TRBJ1-1; size: .
CDR3: CASSQDGQGIQYEQYF; DNA: TGTGCCAGCAGCCAAGATGGACAGGGGATCCAATACGAGCAGTACTTC; V: TRBV4-2; D: TRBD1; J: TRBJ2-7; size: .
CDR3: CASSLVGELNTEAFF; DNA: TGTGCCAGCAGCTTAGTCGGGGAGCTGAACACTGAAGCTTTCTTT; V: TRBV7-2; D: .; J: TRBJ1-1; size: .
CDR3: CASSQTGDEQYF; DNA: TGTGCCAGCAGTCAAACAGGGGACGAGCAGTACTTC; V: TRBV6-5; D: TRBD1; J: TRBJ2-7; size: few
CDR3: CASSRDRGYGNTIYF; DNA: TGTGCCAGCAGTCGAGACAGGGGATATGGAAACACCATATATTTT; V: TRBV7-2; D: TRBD1; J: TRBJ1-3; size: .
CDR3: CASKRGAQGNTEAFF; DNA: TGTGCCAGCAAAAGGGGGGCACAGGGTAACACTGAAGCTTTCTTT; V: TRBV7-9; D: .; J: TRBJ1-1; size: .
CDR3: CASSPSSSSPLHF; DNA: TGTGCCAGCAGCCCTTCAAGCAGTTCACCCCTCCACTTT; V: TRBV3-1; D: .; J: TRBJ1-6; size: few
CDR3: CASSEGRQGGYTF; DNA: TGTGCCAGCAGTGAAGGGAGACAGGGTGGCTACACCTTC; V: TRBV2; D: TRBD1; J: TRBJ1-2; size: .